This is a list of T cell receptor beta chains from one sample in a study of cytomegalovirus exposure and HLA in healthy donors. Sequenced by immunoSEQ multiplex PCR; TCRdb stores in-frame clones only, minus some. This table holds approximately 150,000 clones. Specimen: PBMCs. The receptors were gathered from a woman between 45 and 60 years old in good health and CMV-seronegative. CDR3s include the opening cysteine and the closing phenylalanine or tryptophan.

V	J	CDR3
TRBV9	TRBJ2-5	CASSATSGAETQYF
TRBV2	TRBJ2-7	CASTPGQGAEEQYF
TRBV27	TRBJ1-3	CASSPGSSGNTIYF
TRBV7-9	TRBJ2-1	CASSSLTSGTRNEQFF
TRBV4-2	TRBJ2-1	CASSQSRGASYNEQFF
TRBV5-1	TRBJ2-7	CASSLAELAGAYEQYF
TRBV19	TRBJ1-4	CASRPDRGEDEKLFF
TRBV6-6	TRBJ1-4	CATTGNEKLFF
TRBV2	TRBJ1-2	CASSDQFLRDYGYTF
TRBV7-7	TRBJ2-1	CASSLAGSDEQFF
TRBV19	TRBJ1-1	CASSGRSTGQGRNTEAFF
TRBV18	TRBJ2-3	CASSPGRDRGTDTQYF
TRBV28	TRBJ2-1	CASSLYQDNEQFF
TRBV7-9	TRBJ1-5	CASSHGQGGNQPQHF
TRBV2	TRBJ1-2	CASSDRGGVGGYTF
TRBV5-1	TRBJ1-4	CASSLNRGSIEKLFF
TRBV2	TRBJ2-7	CASSPGTGNYEQYF
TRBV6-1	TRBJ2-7	CASSGDRVSYEQYF
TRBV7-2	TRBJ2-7	CASSRKSGTSGGVYEQYF
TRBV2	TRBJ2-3	CASSELAGGITDTQYF
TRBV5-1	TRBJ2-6	CASSSTTSGRTNVLTF
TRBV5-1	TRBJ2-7	CASSLGLAGTSSYEQYF
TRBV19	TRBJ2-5	CASSIRGTGGGETQYF
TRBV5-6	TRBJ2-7	CASSDGTAYEQYF
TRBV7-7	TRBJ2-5	CASSLGSLETQYF
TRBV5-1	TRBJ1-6	CASSLTGQGRSPLHF
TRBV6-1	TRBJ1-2	CASRAGTVRNYGYTF